A selection of T cell receptor beta chains follows, all from one sample in a study of shared clonotypes between healthy human individuals. Sequencing used immunoSEQ multiplex PCR; TCRdb keeps in-frame clones, though not all of them. Seen here are some 1,100,000 clones, approximately 80% observed once, and the top ten hold about 0.52%. Sequencing was carried out using memory CD4+ T cells from PBMCs. All receptors come from a man aged 18-30 years in good health. Some clones in this sample may be carry-over from other donors' samples. The CDR3 runs from the conserved cysteine through the conserved F or W. The order of the fields is V gene, clone size, D gene, J gene, CDR3 DNA, CDR3 protein. D genes are given only for firm matches. Size tells how often a clone was seen (once, few, many) or the class of an expanded clone, and some rows leave it out.

>TRBV28|.|TRBD1|TRBJ1-5
TGTGCCAGCAGTCAACCGGGACAGGGGATGACTCAGCCCCAGCATTTT
CASSQPGQGMTQPQHF
>TRBV2|.|TRBD2|TRBJ2-7
TGTGCCAGCAGTGACGCTAGCGGATCCTACGAGCAGTACTTC
CASSDASGSYEQYF
>TRBV5-6|.|.|TRBJ2-5
TGTGCCAGCAGCTTGGGGGAACAGACCCAGTACTTC
CASSLGEQTQYF
>TRBV29-1|.|.|TRBJ2-3
TGCAGCGTTGTAGGCAGCTTTAGCACAGATACGCAGTATTTT
CSVVGSFSTDTQYF
>TRBV28|.|.|TRBJ2-5
TGTGCCAGCAGTTTATGGGGACAAGAGACCCAGTACTTC
CASSLWGQETQYF
>TRBV7-7|.|.|TRBJ2-1
TGTGCCAGCAGCCCCTGGGACCACAATGAGCAGTTCTTC
CASSPWDHNEQFF
>TRBV5-1|.|.|TRBJ1-2
TGCGCCAGCAGCTCCGGGACCTCCTTCTATTATGGCTACACCTTC
CASSSGTSFYYGYTF
>TRBV19|.|TRBD1|TRBJ2-2
TGTGCCAGTAGATGGGGACAGGGGAACACCGGGGAGCTGTTTTTT
CASRWGQGNTGELFF
>TRBV7-8|.|TRBD2|TRBJ2-1
TGTGCCAGCAGGCCCCGGGGACTAGCGAAGTACAATGAGCAGTTCTTC
CASRPRGLAKYNEQFF
>TRBV27|.|TRBD1|TRBJ2-6
TGTGCCAGCACCTCGGGACAGGGGGGCCCCTCTGGGGCCAACGTCCTGACTTTC
CASTSGQGGPSGANVLTF
>TRBV15|once|TRBD1|TRBJ1-1
TGTGCCACCAGCAGAGATCCGGGCAGGGGGCTAACTGAAGCTTTCTTT
CATSRDPGRGLTEAFF
>TRBV11-3|once|TRBD1|TRBJ2-7
TGTGCCAGCAGCCCCGGGACAGGGCTTACCCACGAGCAGTACTTC
CASSPGTGLTHEQYF
>TRBV28|.|TRBD2|TRBJ2-7
TGTGCCAGCCCCCCCCATCCTAGCGGGGGCTCCTACGAGCAGTACTTC
CASPPHPSGGSYEQYF
>TRBV4-2|.|TRBD2|TRBJ2-7
TGTGCCAGCAGCCAAATAAGGACTAGCGGGATTTCGTGGCAGTACTTC
CASSQIRTSGISWQYF
>TRBV29-1|.|TRBD2|TRBJ2-3
TGCAGCGTACCCGTAGCGGGACATGGCACAGATACGCAGTATTTT
CSVPVAGHGTDTQYF
>TRBV5-6|.|.|TRBJ2-7
TGTGCCAGCAGCTTCGGGACACGGGACGGTTGGTGGTCGAGGGAGCAGTACTTC
CASSFGTRDGWWSREQYF
>TRBV2|.|TRBD1|TRBJ2-1
TGTGCCAGCGCCCGACAGGGGGCCACGAATGAGCAGTTCTTC
CASARQGATNEQFF
>TRBV21-1|.|.|TRBJ2-3
TGTGCCAGCAGCAAAGCTCATGGAGGGCCCAGGGCCACAGATACGCAGTATTTT
CASSKAHGGPRATDTQYF
>TRBV29-1|.|TRBD1|TRBJ1-3
TGCAGCGGAAGGACAGGAAGCTCTGGAAACACCATATATTTT
CSGRTGSSGNTIYF
>TRBV7-3|.|.|TRBJ2-1
TGTGCCAGCAGCTTAGGTCTAGTCCCCTACAATGAGCAGTTCTTC
CASSLGLVPYNEQFF
>TRBV11-1|.|.|TRBJ2-2
TGTGCCAGCAGCTTAGTTGCATTCCGCACCGGGGAGCTGTTTTTT
CASSLVAFRTGELFF
>TRBV29-1|.|.|TRBJ2-1
TGCAGCTCACGGACGGTGGAGCAGTTCTTC
CSSRTVEQFF
>TRBV18|.|.|TRBJ2-3
TGTGCCAGCTCACCACCGAGGGCCTCACCCGACACAGATACGCAGTATTTT
CASSPPRASPDTDTQYF
>TRBV5-1|.|.|TRBJ2-5
TGCGCCAGCAGCTTGATGGTTGGCCAGCAAGAGACCCAGTACTTC
CASSLMVGQQETQYF
>TRBV6-1|.|.|TRBJ2-7
TGTGCCAGCAGTGATCAGGGGCAGGTGTACTTC
CASSDQGQVYF
>TRBV7-2|.|TRBD1|TRBJ2-7
TGTGCCAGCAGCCGAGACAGGGGGACATTTCCCACTGTTTACTACGAGCAGTACTTC
CASSRDRGTFPTVYYEQYF
>TRBV28|.|TRBD1|TRBJ1-2
TGTGCCAGCAGTTCTCTCCAAAACCGACAGGGGAATGGCTACACCTTC
CASSSLQNRQGNGYTF
>TRBV28|.|.|TRBJ1-2
TGTGCCAGCAGTTCTACCGGGGGGTATGGCTACACCTTC
CASSSTGGYGYTF
>TRBV5-1|.|.|TRBJ2-1
TGCGCCAGCAGCTTGGTACAGGGAAGGGGTGAGCAGTTCTTC
CASSLVQGRGEQFF
>TRBV9|once|.|TRBJ2-3
TGTGCCAGCAGCGTCGACCCGAGCCCGCCCAATACGCAGTATTTT
CASSVDPSPPNTQYF
>TRBV7-9|.|.|TRBJ2-5
TGTGCCAGCAGCTCATCGGGAAGTGAGACCCAGTACTTC
CASSSSGSETQYF
>TRBV2|few|.|TRBJ2-1
TGTGCCAGCAGTGTGGTAGGGGACGCTGAGCAGTTCTTC
CASSVVGDAEQFF